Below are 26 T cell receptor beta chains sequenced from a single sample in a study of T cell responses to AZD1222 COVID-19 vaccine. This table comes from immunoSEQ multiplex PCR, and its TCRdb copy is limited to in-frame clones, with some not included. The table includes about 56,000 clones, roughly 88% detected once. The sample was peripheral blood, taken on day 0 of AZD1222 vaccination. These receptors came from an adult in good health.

The chain's CDR3 is CASSLVRDHEQYF. DNA for the CDR3: TGTGCCAGCAGCTTGGTTCGGGACCACGAGCAGTACTTC. The genes are TRBV7-2 and TRBJ2-7, with D perhaps TRBD1 or TRBD2 (5 bases each). The length of the CDR3 is 13 residues. The V gene's germline CDR1 is SGHTA and CDR2 FQGNSA. V was shortened by 3 bases and J by 5 bases, with 11 bases between the two germline ends. Full variable domain (rest looked up from reference TRBV7-2 and TRBJ2-7): GAGVSQSPSNKVTEKGKDVELRCDPISGHTALYWYRQSLGQGLEFLIYFQGNSAPDKSGLPSDRFSAERTGGSVSTLTIQRTQQEDSAVYLCASSLVRDHEQYFGPGTRLTVT.

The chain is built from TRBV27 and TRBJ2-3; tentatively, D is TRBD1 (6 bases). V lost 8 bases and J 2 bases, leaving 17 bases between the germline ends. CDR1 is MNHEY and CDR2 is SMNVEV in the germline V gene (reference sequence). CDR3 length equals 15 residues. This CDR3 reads CASQVRGDLTDTQYF. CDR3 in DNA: TGTGCCAGCCAGGTCAGGGGAGACCTCACAGATACGCAGTATTTT.

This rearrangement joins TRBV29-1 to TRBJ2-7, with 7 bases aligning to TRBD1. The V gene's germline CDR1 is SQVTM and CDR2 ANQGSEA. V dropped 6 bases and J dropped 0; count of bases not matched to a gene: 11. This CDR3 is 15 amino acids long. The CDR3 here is CSVPGQAGGSYEQYF. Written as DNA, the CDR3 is TGCAGCGTCCCTGGACAGGCCGGAGGCTCCTACGAGCAGTACTTC.

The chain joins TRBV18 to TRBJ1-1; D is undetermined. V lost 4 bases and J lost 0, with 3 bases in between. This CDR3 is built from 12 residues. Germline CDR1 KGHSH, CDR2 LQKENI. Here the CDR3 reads CASSRMNTEAFF. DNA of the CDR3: TGTGCCAGCTCACGTATGAACACTGAAGCTTTCTTT.

The CDR3 DNA sequence: TGCGCCAGCAGCTTATCGGGACAGGGCTTCGGTGGCTACACCTTC. Its protein product is CASSLSGQGFGGYTF. This sequence joins TRBV5-1 and TRBJ1-2, with TRBD1 matching 9 bases. The CDR3 length is 15 residues. After removal of 2 bases from V and 7 bases from J, the junction contained 9 bases not matched to a gene. Per the germline V gene, CDR1 is SGHRS and CDR2 is YFSETQ.

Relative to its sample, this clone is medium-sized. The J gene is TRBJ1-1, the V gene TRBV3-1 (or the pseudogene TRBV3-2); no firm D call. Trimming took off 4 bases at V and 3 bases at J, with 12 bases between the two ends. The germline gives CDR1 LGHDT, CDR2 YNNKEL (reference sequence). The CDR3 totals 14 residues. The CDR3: CASSPGRQDTEAFF. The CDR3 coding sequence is TGTGCCAGCAGCCCAGGACGGCAGGACACTGAAGCTTTCTTT.

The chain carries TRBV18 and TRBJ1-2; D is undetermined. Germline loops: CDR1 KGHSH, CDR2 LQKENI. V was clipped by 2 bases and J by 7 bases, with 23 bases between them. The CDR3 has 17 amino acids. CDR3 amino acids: CASSPGGMAGRFRGYTF. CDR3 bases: TGTGCCAGCTCACCAGGAGGGATGGCCGGGAGGTTCCGTGGCTACACCTTC.

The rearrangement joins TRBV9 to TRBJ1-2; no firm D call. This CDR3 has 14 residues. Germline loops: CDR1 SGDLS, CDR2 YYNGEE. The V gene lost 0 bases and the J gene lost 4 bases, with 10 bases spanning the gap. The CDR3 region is CASSVGGLGYGYTF. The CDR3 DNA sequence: TGTGCCAGCAGCGTAGGTGGGTTGGGCTATGGCTACACCTTC. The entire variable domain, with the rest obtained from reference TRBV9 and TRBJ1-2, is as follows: DSGVTQTPKHLITATGQRVTLRCSPRSGDLSVYWYQQSLDQGLQFLIQYYNGEERAKGNILERFSAQQFPDLHSELNLSSLELGDSALYFCASSVGGLGYGYTFGSGTRLTVV.

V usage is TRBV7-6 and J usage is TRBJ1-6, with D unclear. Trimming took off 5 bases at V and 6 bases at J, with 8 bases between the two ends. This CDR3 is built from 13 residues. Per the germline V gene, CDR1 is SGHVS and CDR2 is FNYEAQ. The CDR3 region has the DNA TGTGCCAGCAGCCAGGATTTTAATTCACCCCTCCACTTT. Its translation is CASSQDFNSPLHF. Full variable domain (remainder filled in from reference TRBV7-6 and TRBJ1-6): GAGVSQSPRYKVTKRGQDVALRCDPISGHVSLYWYRQALGQGPEFLTYFNYEAQQDKSGLPNDRFSAERPEGSISTLTIQRTEQRDSAMYRCASSQDFNSPLHFGNGTRLTVT.

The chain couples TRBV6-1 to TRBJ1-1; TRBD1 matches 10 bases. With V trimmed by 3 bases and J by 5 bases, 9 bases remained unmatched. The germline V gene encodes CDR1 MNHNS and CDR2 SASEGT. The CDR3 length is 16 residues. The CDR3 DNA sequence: TGTGCCAGCAGTGACCGGACAGGGGGTCGGGGAACTGAAGCTTTCTTT. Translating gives CASSDRTGGRGTEAFF.

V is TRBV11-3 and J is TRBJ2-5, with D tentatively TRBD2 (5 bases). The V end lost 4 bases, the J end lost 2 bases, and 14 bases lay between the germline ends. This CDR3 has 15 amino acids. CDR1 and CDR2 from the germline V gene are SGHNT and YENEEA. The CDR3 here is CASSSGVGTQETQYF. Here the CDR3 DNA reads TGTGCCAGCAGCTCCGGGGTGGGCACTCAAGAGACCCAGTACTTC.

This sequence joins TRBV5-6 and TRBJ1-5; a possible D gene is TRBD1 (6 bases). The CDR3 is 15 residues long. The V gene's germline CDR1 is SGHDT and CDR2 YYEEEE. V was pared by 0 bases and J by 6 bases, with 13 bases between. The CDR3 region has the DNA TGTGCCAGCAGCTTGGGACCCTCAGGGGCTCAGCCCCAGCATTTT. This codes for CASSLGPSGAQPQHF.

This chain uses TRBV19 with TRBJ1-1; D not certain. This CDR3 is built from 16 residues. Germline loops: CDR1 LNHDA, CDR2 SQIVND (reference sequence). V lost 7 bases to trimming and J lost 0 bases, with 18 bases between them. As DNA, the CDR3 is TGTGCCAGTACCCGGTGGCGGGATTCCTTGAACACTGAAGCTTTCTTT. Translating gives CASTRWRDSLNTEAFF.

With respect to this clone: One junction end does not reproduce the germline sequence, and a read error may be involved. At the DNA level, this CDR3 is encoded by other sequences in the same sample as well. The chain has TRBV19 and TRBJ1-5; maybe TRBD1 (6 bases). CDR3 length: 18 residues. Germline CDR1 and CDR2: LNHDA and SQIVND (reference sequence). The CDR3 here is CASSMIFQGQNSNQPQHF. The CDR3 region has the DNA TGTGCCAGTAGTATGATTTTCCAGGGGCAAAATAGCAATCAGCCCCAACATTTT.

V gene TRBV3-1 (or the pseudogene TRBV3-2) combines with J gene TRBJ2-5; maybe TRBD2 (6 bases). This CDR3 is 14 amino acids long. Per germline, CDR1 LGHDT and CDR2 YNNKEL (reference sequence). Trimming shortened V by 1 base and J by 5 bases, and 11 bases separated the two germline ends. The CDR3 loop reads CASSQVPSAETQYF. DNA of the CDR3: TGTGCCAGCAGCCAAGTCCCTAGCGCTGAGACCCAGTACTTC.

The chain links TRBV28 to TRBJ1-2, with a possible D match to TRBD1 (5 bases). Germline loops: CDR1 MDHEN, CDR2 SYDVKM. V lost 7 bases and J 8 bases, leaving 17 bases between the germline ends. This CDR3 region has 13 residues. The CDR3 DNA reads TGTGCCAGCACCCCCGGCAGGGTGAGGGGCTACACCTTC. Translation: CASTPGRVRGYTF.

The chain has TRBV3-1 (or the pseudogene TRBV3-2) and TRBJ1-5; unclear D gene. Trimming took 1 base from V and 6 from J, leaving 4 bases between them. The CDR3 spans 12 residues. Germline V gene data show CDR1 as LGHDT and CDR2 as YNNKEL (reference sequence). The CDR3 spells CASSQAGQPQHF. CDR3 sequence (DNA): TGTGCCAGCAGCCAAGCGGGTCAGCCCCAGCATTTT.

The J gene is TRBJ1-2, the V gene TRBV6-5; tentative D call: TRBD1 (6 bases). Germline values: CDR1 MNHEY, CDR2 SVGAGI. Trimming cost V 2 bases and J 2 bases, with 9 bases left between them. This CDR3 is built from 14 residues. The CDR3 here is CASSYGQGNYGYTF. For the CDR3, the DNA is TGTGCCAGCAGTTACGGCCAGGGGAACTATGGCTACACCTTC.

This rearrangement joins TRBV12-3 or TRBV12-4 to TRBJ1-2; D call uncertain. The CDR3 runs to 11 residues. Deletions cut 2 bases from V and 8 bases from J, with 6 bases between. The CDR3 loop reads CASSLLSGYTF. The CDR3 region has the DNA TGTGCCAGCAGTTTATTATCAGGCTACACCTTC.

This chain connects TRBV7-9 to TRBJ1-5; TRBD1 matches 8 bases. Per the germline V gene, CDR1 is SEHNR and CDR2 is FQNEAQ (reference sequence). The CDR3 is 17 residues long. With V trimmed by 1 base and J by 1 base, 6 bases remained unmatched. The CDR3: CASSLGQGTQSNQPQHF. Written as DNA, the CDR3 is TGTGCCAGCAGCTTAGGACAGGGGACGCAGAGCAATCAGCCCCAGCATTTT.

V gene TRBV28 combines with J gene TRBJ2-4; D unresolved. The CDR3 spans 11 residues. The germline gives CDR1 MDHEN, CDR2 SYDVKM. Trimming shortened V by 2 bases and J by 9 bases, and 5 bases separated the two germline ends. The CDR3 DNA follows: TGTGCCAGCAGTTTAGTCGGCATTCAGTACTTC. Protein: CASSLVGIQYF.

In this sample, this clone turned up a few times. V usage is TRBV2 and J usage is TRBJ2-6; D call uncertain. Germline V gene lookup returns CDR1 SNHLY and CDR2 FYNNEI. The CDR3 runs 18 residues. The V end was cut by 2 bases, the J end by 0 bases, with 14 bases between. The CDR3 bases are TGTGCCAGCAGTGAAAGCTCCGCCTACCGCTCTGGGGCCAACGTCCTGACTTTC. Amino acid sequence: CASSESSAYRSGANVLTF.

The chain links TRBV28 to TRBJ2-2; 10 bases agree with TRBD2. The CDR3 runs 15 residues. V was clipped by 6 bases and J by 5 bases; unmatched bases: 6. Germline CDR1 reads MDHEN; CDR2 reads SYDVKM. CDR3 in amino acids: CASSKGLAHTGELFF. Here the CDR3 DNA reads TGTGCCAGCAGCAAGGGACTAGCGCATACCGGGGAGCTGTTTTTT.

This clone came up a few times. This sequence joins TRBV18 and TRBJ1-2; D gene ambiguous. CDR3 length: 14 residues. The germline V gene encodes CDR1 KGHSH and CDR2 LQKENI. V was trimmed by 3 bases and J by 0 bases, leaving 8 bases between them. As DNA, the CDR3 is TGTGCCAGCTCACCCGTGGAAGCTAACTATGGCTACACCTTC. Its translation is CASSPVEANYGYTF.

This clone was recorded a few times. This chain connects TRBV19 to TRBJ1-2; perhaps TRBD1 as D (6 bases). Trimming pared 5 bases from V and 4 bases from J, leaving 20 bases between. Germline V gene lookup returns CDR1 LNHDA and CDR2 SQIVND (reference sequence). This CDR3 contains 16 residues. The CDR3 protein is CASSPRRQVLFYGYTF. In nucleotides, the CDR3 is TGTGCCAGTAGTCCTCGCCGACAGGTTCTATTCTATGGCTACACCTTC.

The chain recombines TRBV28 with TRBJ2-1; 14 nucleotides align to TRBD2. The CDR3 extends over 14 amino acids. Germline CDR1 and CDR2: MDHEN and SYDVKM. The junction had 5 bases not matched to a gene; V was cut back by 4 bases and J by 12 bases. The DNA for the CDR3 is TGTGCCAGCAGTTCCGGACTAGCGGGGGGTGTGCAGTTCTTC. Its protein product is CASSSGLAGGVQFF.